The present T cell receptor (beta chain) was sequenced within a study of T cells in Graves' hyperthyroidism and ophthalmopathy. Study-wide results and caveats: Also found in blood were most expanded thyroid clonotypes above 0.001. Separating ophthalmopathy from stable hyperthyroidism was achieved by a 13 V-J model. Ophthalmopathy was identified by the model a median approximately 6.4 months ahead of onset.

A remark on this clonotype: What it binds is not known.

For the diagnoses, clinical symptoms, serum thyroxine and TRAb, thyroid ultrasound and orbital computed tomography were used. The CDR3 covers 14 residues. The ends were cut back, 7 bases at V and 4 bases at J, with 17 bases in the middle. The germline CDR1 and CDR2 sequences are SGHTA and FQGNSA. Amplified TCR beta CDR3 regions derived from RNA transcripts. RT-PCR in the first round (using the HTBI primer set) targeted the TCR CDR3. One entry per CDR3 protein results from TCRdb running MiXCR on the multiplex PCR reads. The table lists hundreds of thousands of distinct CDR3 sequences, 45% of them singletons.

This chain joins TRBV7-2 and TRBJ2-7, with D perhaps matching TRBD1 or TRBD2 (5 bases each). The TCR comes from an adult man with Graves' disease, either hyperthyroidism or ophthalmopathy (not recorded which). Material for sequencing was peripheral blood or thyroid tissue (not recorded which). As DNA, the CDR3 is TGTGCCAGCACCCGGTTCCGGGGACCTTACGAGCAGTACTTC. Translating it yields CASTRFRGPYEQYF. Filled out from reference TRBV7-2 and TRBJ2-7, the complete variable domain reads GAGVSQSPSNKVTEKGKDVELRCDPISGHTALYWYRQSLGQGLEFLIYFQGNSAPDKSGLPSDRFSAERTGGSVSTLTIQRTQQEDSAVYLCASTRFRGPYEQYFGPGTRLTVT.